Following are 6 T cell receptor beta chains from one sample sequenced in a study of cytomegalovirus exposure and HLA in healthy donors. The PCR employed 60 Vbeta primers together with 13 Jbeta primers. Produced via immunoSEQ multiplex PCR; TCRdb's table is partial and in-frame only. The sample has more than 150,000 clones, over 80% seen once; the top ten hold 1.5% to 1.9%. Sample: PBMCs. All receptors come from a man aged 40-50 years in good health and CMV-seronegative.

V is TRBV5-4 and J is TRBJ1-4; D may be TRBD1 (6 bases). Germline CDR1 is SGHNT and CDR2 is YYREEE (reference sequence). Trimming shortened V by 0 bases and J by 1 base, and 10 bases separated the two germline ends. This CDR3 is 16 amino acids long. This CDR3 is CASSLGGRLTNEKLFF. CDR3 nucleotide sequence: TGTGCCAGCAGCTTGGGGGGGCGTTTAACTAATGAAAAACTGTTTTTT.

This clone turned up a few times. For the CDR3, the DNA is TGCGCCAGCAGCCAAGATTTGGGAGTAAACACCCCTTTTAGCTCTGGAAACACCATATATTTT. Protein sequence: CASSQDLGVNTPFSSGNTIYF. The V gene is TRBV4-3, the J gene TRBJ1-3; D gene unclear. Deletions cut 0 bases from V and 0 bases from J, with 24 bases between. The CDR3 consists of 21 residues. The germline V gene has CDR1 LGHNA and CDR2 YSLEER.

The chain carries TRBV5-1 and TRBJ1-1, with D tentatively TRBD1 (5 bases). The CDR3 sequence is 16 residues long. Germline V gives CDR1 SGHRS, CDR2 YFSETQ. V lost 3 bases, J lost 0 bases, and 15 bases lay in between. The CDR3 here is CASSSGRTGLNTEAFF. The DNA of the CDR3 is TGCGCCAGCAGCTCGGGCCGCACAGGATTGAACACTGAAGCTTTCTTT.

V is TRBV28 and J is TRBJ2-7, with 8 bases aligning to TRBD1. V was clipped by 8 bases and J by 0 bases; unmatched bases: 18. Germline V gene sequence: CDR1 MDHEN, CDR2 SYDVKM. The CDR3 runs to 18 residues. In nucleotides, the CDR3 is TGTGCCAGCCAGATGGGGGCAGGGGGCGGAAGTGGCTCCTACGAGCAGTACTTC. This codes for CASQMGAGGGSGSYEQYF.

The chain uses TRBV7-3 and TRBJ1-1; TRBD1 matches 7 bases. The CDR3 consists of 15 residues. V gave up 5 bases and J gave up 4 bases; unmatched junction bases: 10. Germline V gives CDR1 SGHTA, CDR2 FQGTGA. The chain's CDR3 is CASSPTGGGVTEAFF. CDR3 nucleotides: TGTGCCAGCAGCCCTACGGGAGGGGGCGTCACTGAAGCTTTCTTT.

This chain uses TRBV10-3 with TRBJ2-7; 8 bases agree with TRBD1. J gave up 1 base and V 2 bases, and 1 base lay outside the gene matches. This CDR3 is built from 14 residues. CDR1 and CDR2 from the germline V gene are ENHRY and SYGVKD. Written as DNA, the CDR3 is TGTGCCATCAGTGAGCGGACAGGGTCCTACGAGCAGTACTTC. The encoded protein is CAISERTGSYEQYF.